The 20 T cell receptor beta chains below were found in one sample sequenced in a study of blood T cell repertoires in COVID-19. Here immunoSEQ multiplex PCR was the method, and the copy in TCRdb shows in-frame clones only, minus some. The data hold tens of thousands of clones, with 87% observed a single time. The sequenced material came from peripheral blood. These receptors were obtained from a man aged 45-65 years with active COVID-19.

The rearrangement uses TRBV3-1 (or the pseudogene TRBV3-2) and TRBJ2-7, with 16 bases identical to TRBD2. The CDR3 consists of 17 residues. Germline V gene data show CDR1 as LGHDT and CDR2 as YNNKEL (reference sequence). V lost 3 bases, J lost 4 bases, and 6 bases stayed unmatched. The CDR3 loop is CASSQPGLAGGLYEQYF. DNA of the CDR3: TGTGCCAGCAGCCAGCCGGGACTAGCGGGGGGGCTGTACGAGCAGTACTTC.

The chain combines TRBV4-1 with TRBJ1-2; the match to TRBD1 covers 8 bases. CDR3 length equals 17 residues. Unmatched junction bases numbered 15, after V lost 1 base and J lost 8 bases. Germline V gene data show CDR1 as MGHRA and CDR2 as YSYEKL. The CDR3 region is CASSQGPSGQGRYGYTF. In DNA form, the CDR3 reads TGCGCCAGCAGCCAAGGACCAAGTGGACAGGGACGTTACGGCTACACCTTC.

This clone was seen once. The chain has TRBV4-3 and TRBJ1-2; D ambiguous. Germline loops: CDR1 LGHNA, CDR2 YSLEER. This CDR3 region has 16 residues. V was shortened by 1 base and J by 1 base, with 13 bases between the two germline ends. The CDR3 protein is CASSQVGSGFNYGYTF. CDR3 bases: TGCGCCAGCAGCCAAGTAGGATCGGGATTTAACTATGGCTACACCTTC.

The chain links TRBV6-5 to TRBJ1-2, with 7 bases matching TRBD1. The CDR3 has 12 residues. The V gene's germline CDR1 is MNHEY and CDR2 SVGAGI. For the CDR3, the DNA is TGTGGCCTTGAGACAGGGTCCAATGGCTACACCTTC. Translation gives CGLETGSNGYTF.

This chain joins TRBV3-1 (or the pseudogene TRBV3-2) and TRBJ1-2; a weak D match, TRBD1 (5 bases). V dropped 2 bases and J dropped 0 bases, with 13 bases sitting between them. The CDR3 is 16 amino acids. From germline, CDR1 is LGHDT and CDR2 YNNKEL (reference sequence). As DNA, the CDR3 is TGTGCCAGCAGCCAAACCCCCAGGGACTCTAACTATGGCTACACCTTC. It is translated as CASSQTPRDSNYGYTF.

The J gene is TRBJ2-3, the V gene TRBV7-3; D is perhaps TRBD1 (6 bases). V was shortened by 4 bases and J by 2 bases, with 10 bases between the two germline ends. Germline lookup yields CDR1 SGHTA and CDR2 FQGTGA. The CDR3 spans 14 residues. DNA of the CDR3: TGTGCCAGCAGCTCACAGGGTCCCACAGATACGCAGTATTTT. Residues: CASSSQGPTDTQYF. Full variable domain (missing parts from reference TRBV7-3 and TRBJ2-3): GAGVSQTPSNKVTEKGKYVELRCDPISGHTALYWYRQSLGQGPEFLIYFQGTGAADDSGLPNDRFFAVRPEGSVSTLKIQRTERGDSAVYLCASSSQGPTDTQYFGPGTRLTVL.

This rearrangement joins TRBV16 to TRBJ1-1; D unclear. Between the trimmed V and J ends, which lost 2 bases and 1 base, there was a span of 8 bases. Germline CDR1 KGHSY, CDR2 FQNENV. The CDR3 loop spans 14 amino acids. The CDR3 DNA is TGTGCCAGCAGCCAAACCCGACAGAACACTGAAGCTTTCTTT. Encoded protein: CASSQTRQNTEAFF.

The V gene is TRBV29-1, the J gene TRBJ2-1; D uncertain. Germline V CDR1 and CDR2: SQVTM, ANQGSEA. The V end lost 4 bases, the J end lost 3 bases, and 4 bases lay between the germline ends. The CDR3 runs to 11 residues. CDR3 loop: CSVAHYNEQFF. The DNA for the CDR3 is TGCAGCGTTGCACACTACAATGAGCAGTTCTTC.

This chain uses TRBV19 with TRBJ1-4; D is perhaps TRBD1 (6 bases). The CDR3 runs 13 residues. Germline lookup yields CDR1 LNHDA and CDR2 SQIVND (reference sequence). The V and J ends lost 6 bases and 8 bases respectively, with 13 bases between them. As DNA, the CDR3 is TGTGCCAGTAGCCTTGGACAGAACGAAAAACTGTTTTTT. Residues: CASSLGQNEKLFF.

The gene calls are TRBV4-3 and TRBJ2-5; the match to TRBD2 covers 11 bases. After removal of 3 bases from V and 4 bases from J, the junction contained 7 bases not matched to a gene. Germline CDR1 reads LGHNA; CDR2 reads YSLEER. The CDR3 length is 16 residues. The CDR3 is CASSQLAGGGGETQYF. The CDR3 DNA sequence: TGCGCCAGCAGCCAGCTAGCGGGAGGAGGGGGAGAGACCCAGTACTTC.

The rearrangement joins TRBV7-2 to TRBJ2-7; maybe TRBD1 (6 bases). The V end was cut by 5 bases, the J end by 0 bases, with 20 bases between. Germline CDR1 and CDR2: SGHTA and FQGNSA. This CDR3 spans 17 amino acids. The CDR3 nucleotides are TGTGCCAGCAGCAAAGACTCGTACGGCAGGGGCTCCTACGAGCAGTACTTC. It translates to CASSKDSYGRGSYEQYF.

The chain uses TRBV10-1 and TRBJ2-3; a possible D gene is TRBD1 (5 bases). This CDR3 region has 16 residues. Germline CDR1 reads WNHNN; CDR2 reads SYGVQD (reference sequence). The V gene lost 0 bases and the J gene lost 3 bases, with 13 bases spanning the gap. CDR3 nucleotides: TGCGCCAGCAGTGAGTCGAAGGGGTTAGTAACAGATACGCAGTATTTT. Protein sequence: CASSESKGLVTDTQYF.

The rearrangement links TRBV5-4 to TRBJ2-2; 16 bases fit TRBD2. Germline V lookup: CDR1 SGHNT, CDR2 YYREEE (reference sequence). Germline trimming cut 2 bases from V and 5 bases from J; bases unmatched to any gene: 12. The length of the CDR3 is 20 residues. CDR3 nucleotides: TGTGCCAGCAGCTTTGCCTCCGGGACTAGCGGGAGGGCCATGACCGGGGAGCTGTTTTTT. Translation: CASSFASGTSGRAMTGELFF.

This clone has just a few counts. The DNA of the CDR3 is TGCAGTGCTAGTATCAGGGGAATAGAGACCCAGTACTTC. Translating gives CSASIRGIETQYF. J is TRBJ2-5 and V is TRBV20-1; D perhaps matches TRBD1 (6 bases). There are 13 residues in the CDR3. The germline V and J ends were trimmed by 3 bases and 4 bases, with 12 bases remaining between them. Looked up from germline, CDR1 is DFQATT and CDR2 is SNEGSKA (reference sequence).

The chain recombines TRBV2 with TRBJ2-7, with D maybe TRBD1 (6 bases). Between the trimmed V and J ends, which lost 5 bases and 4 bases, there was a span of 18 bases. CDR3 length: 15 residues. Looked up from germline, CDR1 is SNHLY and CDR2 is FYNNEI. This chain's CDR3 is CASSYSQGTGYEQYF. CDR3 DNA sequence: TGTGCCAGCAGTTATAGCCAGGGGACGGGGTACGAGCAGTACTTC.

The chain joins TRBV28 to TRBJ1-2, with D possibly being TRBD1 (6 bases). Germline V CDR1 and CDR2: MDHEN, SYDVKM. The CDR3 is 14 residues long. V was cut by 11 bases and J by 0 bases, with 16 bases left in between. The DNA for the CDR3 is TGTGCCGTAGCTCCGGACAGAGCTAACTATGGCTACACCTTC. This codes for CAVAPDRANYGYTF.

The chain couples TRBV18 to TRBJ1-2; D not certain. Germline CDR1 KGHSH, CDR2 LQKENI. V dropped 3 bases and J dropped 2 bases, with 7 bases sitting between them. The CDR3 is 13 residues long. The CDR3 protein is CASSPAVNYGYTF. CDR3 DNA: TGTGCCAGCTCACCCGCAGTAAACTATGGCTACACCTTC. Complete variable domain (other parts from reference TRBV18 and TRBJ1-2): NAGVMQNPRHLVRRRGQEARLRCSPMKGHSHVYWYRQLPEEGLKFMVYLQKENIIDESGMPKERFSAEFPKEGPSILRIQQVVRGDSAAYFCASSPAVNYGYTFGSGTRLTVV.

This clone appeared once. This rearrangement joins TRBV5-1 to TRBJ2-7; D possibly corresponds to TRBD1 (5 bases). In germline, CDR1 is SGHRS, CDR2 YFSETQ. V was trimmed by 0 bases and J by 5 bases, leaving 15 bases between them. The CDR3 loop spans 15 amino acids. The CDR3 DNA is TGCGCCAGCAGCTTGGGGACACAAAACTACAACGAGCAGTACTTC. Protein sequence: CASSLGTQNYNEQYF.

This sequence joins TRBV7-9 and TRBJ1-2; tentative D call: TRBD1 (5 bases). Germline V gene data show CDR1 as SEHNR and CDR2 as FQNEAQ (reference sequence). Trimming took off 0 bases at V and 5 bases at J, with 22 bases between the two ends. The length of the CDR3 is 18 residues. The CDR3 DNA follows: TGTGCCAGCAGCTTAGCCCCCATTGAGACAGCCCCTGGGTATGGCTACACCTTC. Translation: CASSLAPIETAPGYGYTF.

V is TRBV28 and J is TRBJ2-2; TRBD2 agrees at 8 bases. The CDR3 sequence is 15 residues long. V dropped 10 bases and J dropped 0; count of bases not matched to a gene: 7. Germline assignment: CDR1 MDHEN and CDR2 SYDVKM. CDR3: CAIPAGGANTGELFF. The CDR3 DNA is TGTGCCATCCCGGCGGGGGGCGCGAACACCGGGGAGCTGTTTTTT. Combining the CDR3 with reference TRBV28 and TRBJ2-2 gives the whole variable domain DVKVTQSSRYLVKRTGEKVFLECVQDMDHENMFWYRQDPGLGLRLIYFSYDVKMKEKGDIPEGYSVSREKKERFSLILESASTNQTSMYLCAIPAGGANTGELFFGEGSRLTVL.